The rows below give T cell receptor beta chains drawn from one sample of a study of T cell responses to AZD1222 COVID-19 vaccine. Clones were sequenced by immunoSEQ multiplex PCR, and TCRdb holds only the in-frame ones, with some missing. This table has some 120,000 clones, roughly 88% appearing once. Sequences were derived from peripheral blood, sampled 28 days after the second AZD1222 dose. The receptor set was obtained from an adult who received the AZD1222 COVID-19 vaccine. Both conserved end residues are part of each CDR3. Fields, in order: clone size, V gene, J gene, D gene, CDR3 DNA, CDR3 protein. The D gene is left open where the match is weak. Not every row has a clone size; where given, it reads once, few, many or a size class.

once	TRBV7-9	TRBJ1-3	-	TGTGCCAGCACCCTTTACATCTCTTCTCGCTCTGGAAACACCATATATTTT	CASTLYISSRSGNTIYF
-	TRBV5-4	TRBJ2-5	-	TGTGCCAGCAGCCCTTCAGCAGCATATCAAGAGACCCAGTACTTC	CASSPSAAYQETQYF
-	TRBV19	TRBJ1-3	-	TGTGCCAGTAGTATTGAAGCGCGACGGGACGGAAACACCATATATTTT	CASSIEARRDGNTIYF
-	TRBV19	TRBJ2-5	-	TGTGCCAGTAGCCCGGCAAGAGGCTACCAAGAGACCCAGTACTTC	CASSPARGYQETQYF
-	TRBV6-5	TRBJ1-6	-	TGTGCCAGCAGGGGCCTCAGGTATTCCGATTCACCCCTCCACTTT	CASRGLRYSDSPLHF
-	TRBV5-6	TRBJ2-1	-	TGTGCCAGCAGCTTGGCCGGCGGGTTCGCCTACAATGAGCAGTTCTTC	CASSLAGGFAYNEQFF
few	TRBV20-1	TRBJ1-2	-	TGCAGTGCCGCGGACAATGGCTACACCTTC	CSAADNGYTF
-	TRBV5-4	TRBJ2-1	-	TGTGCCAGCAGCTTGGGGTCCGGGAGTTTATACAATGAGCAGTTCTTC	CASSLGSGSLYNEQFF
-	TRBV19	TRBJ1-1	TRBD1	TGTGCCAGTAAAGACCAGAGGGCACGGGACAGGGTCCCGGGAACTGAAGCTTTCTTT	CASKDQRARDRVPGTEAFF
-	TRBV2	TRBJ1-2	-	TGTGCCAGCAGTGAAGACCCCCGATTTGTTGGCTACACCTTC	CASSEDPRFVGYTF
-	TRBV7-8	TRBJ2-3	-	TGTGCCAGCACCGCTCGCGGGGGCTCAGCCGATACGCAGTATTTT	CASTARGGSADTQYF
-	TRBV5-1	TRBJ1-4	-	TGCGCCAGCAGCTTCTTGACAGCGGATAATGAAAAACTGTTTTTT	CASSFLTADNEKLFF
-	TRBV4-1	TRBJ2-3	-	TGCGCCAGCAAGAGCCAGATAGCACAGTCGATTGGGCAGTATTTT	CASKSQIAQSIGQYF
-	TRBV3-1/TRBV3-2	TRBJ1-2	-	TGTGCCAGCAGCCCCGGGACGTCTAGGTATGGCTACACCTTC	CASSPGTSRYGYTF
-	TRBV27	TRBJ2-1	-	TGTGCCAGCAGTCCTACAGGGTTCAATGAGCAGTTCTTC	CASSPTGFNEQFF